This T cell receptor beta chain came from a study of T cell responses to AZD1222 COVID-19 vaccine (dated by TCRdb to about 2021). For the study in its entirety: TCR sequencing covered 230 or so trial participants: 200 to 220 given two doses of AZD1222 and 26 given two doses of MenACWY control vaccine. Trial participants were enrolled into age subgroups of 18-55, 56-69 and 70-plus years, which contained roughly 140, 27 and 60 TCR-sequenced participants, respectively.

General conclusions and limits of the study: The 56-69-year group was small, and its depth increase did not reach significance, likely because of low power. Spike-specific TCR breadth and depth rose significantly after two AZD1222 doses compared with day 0 and with MenACWY recipients. Because no day 14 peak-response samples were available, the repertoires could be characterized only after the peak T cell response. The whole spike protein was spanned by vaccine-associated CD4 TCRs, and dominant responses were seen in regions 160-218 and 743-854. Reportedly, almost half of the unique spike-specific TCRs recognized epitopes lying outside the regions that are mutated in the B.1.351 and B.1.1.7 variants. Most participants were white British and females outnumbered males, and the authors suggested that clonal diversity may have been underestimated. Conclusions about previously exposed vaccinees were limited because only six AZD1222 recipients were SARS-CoV-2 seropositive at baseline.

Trimmed from V: 1 base; trimmed from J: 2 bases; junction bases lacking a gene match: 8. The CDR3 holds 18 amino acids from the cysteine to the phenylalanine. Only CDR3 DNA remains: 54 bases, in frame from the first base. Sequences KGHSH (CDR1) and LQKENI (CDR2) are obtained from the germline V gene. The CDR3 regions of human TCRbeta chains were analyzed by immunosequencing. As for the original processing: Repertoire TCRs were matched against a reference library of SARS-CoV-2-specific TCRs generated with the MIRA antigen-specificity platform. Breadth meant the fraction of unique TCRs that were SARS-CoV-2-associated, whereas depth meant the fraction of total T cells that were SARS-CoV-2-associated. Using the MIRA data, each spike-specific TCR was assigned both to the spike region to which the TCR was reactive and to a CD4 or CD8 class. Log10-transformed breadth and depth values were compared by one-way ANOVA with Sidak's multiple comparisons tests. TCRdb obtained this table from immuneACCESS and retained in-frame rearrangements with V and J assigned. These tables miss some clones; where compared with another copy, unresolved V genes account for less than half of the shortfall, and the remainder is unexplained. The V and J calls and clone size were taken over from that table, and D and trimming were inferred from the DNA. The sample table shows some 200,000 clones, and roughly nine tenths are seen once. The ten largest clones take up approximately 3.4% of the sample.

Of note for this clone: Its target antigen remains unknown. Qualities for individual bases were not recorded, and no much larger clone is one base off.

The time point label, as the study defines it: about 28 days (+/-7) after the second vaccine dose. AZD1222 recipients with second doses at about 4 weeks or about 12 weeks were pooled, because spike-specific TCR depth and breadth did not differ between schedules. The vaccinee samples were drawn from two UK trials, COV001 and COV002, one of which was a single-blind randomized controlled phase 2/3 trial testing AZD1222 (ChAdOx1 nCoV-19) in healthy adults. For TCRbeta chain sequencing, PBMC samples from trial participants were taken at day 0 and at day 28 after the second dose. Sample: peripheral blood, taken 28 days after the second AZD1222 dose. The chain employs TRBV18 and TRBJ2-2; 9 bases in the junction line up with TRBD2. This TCR was recovered from an adult who received the AZD1222 COVID-19 vaccine. The CDR3 loop reads CASSPRASSGTNTGELFF. The DNA sequence is TGTGCCAGCTCACCACGGGCATCTAGCGGGACTAACACCGGGGAGCTGTTTTTT.